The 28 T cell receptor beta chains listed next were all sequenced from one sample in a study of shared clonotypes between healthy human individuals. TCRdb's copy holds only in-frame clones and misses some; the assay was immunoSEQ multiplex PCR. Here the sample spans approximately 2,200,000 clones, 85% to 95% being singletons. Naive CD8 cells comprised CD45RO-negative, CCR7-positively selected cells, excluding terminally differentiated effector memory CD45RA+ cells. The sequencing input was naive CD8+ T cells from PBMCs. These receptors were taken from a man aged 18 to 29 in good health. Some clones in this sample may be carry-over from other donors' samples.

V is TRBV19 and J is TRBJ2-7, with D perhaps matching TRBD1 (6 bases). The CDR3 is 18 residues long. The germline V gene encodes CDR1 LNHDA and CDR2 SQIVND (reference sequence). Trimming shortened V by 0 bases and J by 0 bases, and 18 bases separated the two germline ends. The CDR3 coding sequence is TGTGCCAGTAGTATAGATCGTAGCAGGGGCCAATACTCCTACGAGCAGTACTTC. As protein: CASSIDRSRGQYSYEQYF.

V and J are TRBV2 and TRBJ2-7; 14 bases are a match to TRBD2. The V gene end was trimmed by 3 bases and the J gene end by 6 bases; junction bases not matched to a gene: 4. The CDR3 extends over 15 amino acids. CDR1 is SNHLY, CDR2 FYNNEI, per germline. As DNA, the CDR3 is TGTGCCAGCAGTGAGACTAGCGGGAGGGCCTTCGAGCAGTACTTC. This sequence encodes CASSETSGRAFEQYF.

CDR3 in DNA: TGTGCCAGCAGTTTTGGCACAGGGTACAATGAGCAGTTCTTC. This codes for CASSFGTGYNEQFF. This chain links TRBV28 with TRBJ2-1; D might be TRBD1 (6 bases). The CDR3 consists of 14 residues. CDR1 is MDHEN, CDR2 SYDVKM, per germline. Trimming removed 3 bases from V and 4 bases from J, with 10 bases in between.

The CDR3 sequence is CASSLEWGLDGYTF. CDR3 DNA sequence: TGTGCCAGCAGCTTAGAGTGGGGGCTCGATGGCTACACCTTC. The chain combines TRBV7-6 with TRBJ1-2; D may be TRBD1 (6 bases). CDR1 is SGHVS and CDR2 is FNYEAQ in the germline V gene. This CDR3 has 14 amino acids. V shed 1 base and J shed 6 bases, with 12 bases lying between them.

The CDR3 DNA reads TGTGCCAGCAGCTTCCATCCGGCTGGAGGCTACACCTTC. It codes for CASSFHPAGGYTF. The V gene is TRBV11-2, the J gene TRBJ1-2, with D uncertain. Trimming removed 3 bases from V and 8 bases from J, with 13 bases in between. CDR1 and CDR2 (germline): SGHAT, FQNNGV. The CDR3 is made up of 13 amino acids.

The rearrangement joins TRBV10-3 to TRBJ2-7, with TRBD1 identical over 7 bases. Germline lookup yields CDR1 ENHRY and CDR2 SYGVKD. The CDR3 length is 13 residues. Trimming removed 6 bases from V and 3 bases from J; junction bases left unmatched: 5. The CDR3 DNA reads TGTGCCATCAGAGAGGACAGGAGCTACGAGCAGTACTTC. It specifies CAIREDRSYEQYF.

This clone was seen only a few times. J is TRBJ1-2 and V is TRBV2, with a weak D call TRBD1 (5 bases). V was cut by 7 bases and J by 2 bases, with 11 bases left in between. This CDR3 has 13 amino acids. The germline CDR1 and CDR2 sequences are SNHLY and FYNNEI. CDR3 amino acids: CASMEGWNYGYTF. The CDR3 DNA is TGTGCCAGCATGGAGGGGTGGAACTATGGCTACACCTTC.

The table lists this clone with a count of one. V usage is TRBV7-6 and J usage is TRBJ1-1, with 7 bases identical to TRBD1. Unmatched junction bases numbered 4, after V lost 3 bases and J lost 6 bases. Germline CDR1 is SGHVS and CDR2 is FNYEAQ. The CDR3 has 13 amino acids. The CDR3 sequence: CASSFDRDAEAFF. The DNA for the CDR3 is TGTGCCAGCAGCTTTGACAGGGACGCTGAAGCTTTCTTT.

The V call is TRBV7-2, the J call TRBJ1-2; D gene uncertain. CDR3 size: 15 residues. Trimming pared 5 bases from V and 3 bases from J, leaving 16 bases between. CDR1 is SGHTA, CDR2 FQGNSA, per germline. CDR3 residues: CASSPPRATYYGYTF. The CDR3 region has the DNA TGTGCCAGCAGCCCCCCCCGGGCTACCTACTATGGCTACACCTTC. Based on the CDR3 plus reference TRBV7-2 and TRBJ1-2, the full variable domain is GAGVSQSPSNKVTEKGKDVELRCDPISGHTALYWYRQSLGQGLEFLIYFQGNSAPDKSGLPSDRFSAERTGGSVSTLTIQRTQQEDSAVYLCASSPPRATYYGYTFGSGTRLTVV.

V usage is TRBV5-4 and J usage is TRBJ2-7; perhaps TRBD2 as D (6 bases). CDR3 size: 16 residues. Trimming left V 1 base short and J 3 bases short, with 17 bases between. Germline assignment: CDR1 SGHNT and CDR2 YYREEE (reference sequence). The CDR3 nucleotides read TGTGCCAGCAGCTTGCCCGGGACTCCGAGGGTCTACGAGCAGTACTTC. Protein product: CASSLPGTPRVYEQYF.

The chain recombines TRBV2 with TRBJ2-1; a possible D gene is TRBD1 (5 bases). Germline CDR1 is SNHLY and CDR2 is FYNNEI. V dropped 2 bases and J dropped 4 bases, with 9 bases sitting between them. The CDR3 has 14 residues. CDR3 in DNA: TGTGCCAGCAGTGAACATCCAGGGTACAATGAGCAGTTCTTC. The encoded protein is CASSEHPGYNEQFF.

Written as DNA, the CDR3 is TGTGCCAGCAGTGTGGTAAAGGGAATTCAATATGGCTACACCTTC. Translating it yields CASSVVKGIQYGYTF. The rearrangement joins TRBV6-1 to TRBJ1-2; D not certain. V lost 4 bases, J lost 5 bases, and 17 bases lay in between. There are 15 residues in the CDR3. Germline CDR1 and CDR2: MNHNS and SASEGT.

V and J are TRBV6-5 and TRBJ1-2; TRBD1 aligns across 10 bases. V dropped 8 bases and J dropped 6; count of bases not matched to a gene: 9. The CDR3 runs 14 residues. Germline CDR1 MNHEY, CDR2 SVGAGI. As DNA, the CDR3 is TGTGCCAGCCCTTTCAAGGACAGGGGGAATGGCTACACCTTC. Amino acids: CASPFKDRGNGYTF.

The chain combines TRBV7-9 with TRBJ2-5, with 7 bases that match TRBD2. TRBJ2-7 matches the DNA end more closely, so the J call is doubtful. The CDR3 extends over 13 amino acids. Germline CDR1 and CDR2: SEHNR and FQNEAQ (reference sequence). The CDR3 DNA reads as TGTGCCAGCAGAGGGGAGGGTGTGTACGAGCAGTACTTC. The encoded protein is CASRGEGVYEQYF.

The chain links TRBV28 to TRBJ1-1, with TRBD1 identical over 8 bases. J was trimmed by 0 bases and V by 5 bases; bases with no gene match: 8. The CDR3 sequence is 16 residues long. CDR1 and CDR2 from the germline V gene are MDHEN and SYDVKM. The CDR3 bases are TGTGCCAGCAGTACCGGGACAGGCCAAATGAACACTGAAGCTTTCTTT. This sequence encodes CASSTGTGQMNTEAFF.

CDR3 in amino acids: CASSATAVDNQPQHF. Written as DNA, the CDR3 is TGTGCCAGCAGCGCTACAGCGGTAGACAATCAGCCCCAGCATTTT. The chain uses TRBV9 and TRBJ1-5; no reliable D call. Deletions cut 3 bases from V and 3 bases from J, with 13 bases between. Germline CDR1 is SGDLS and CDR2 is YYNGEE. CDR3 length: 15 residues.

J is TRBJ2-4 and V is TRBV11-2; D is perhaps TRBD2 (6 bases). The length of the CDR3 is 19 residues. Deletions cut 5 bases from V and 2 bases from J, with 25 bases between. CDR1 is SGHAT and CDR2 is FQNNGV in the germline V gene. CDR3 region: CASSPQGGARVNPKNIQYF. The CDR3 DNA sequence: TGTGCCAGCAGCCCACAAGGCGGGGCCCGAGTAAACCCCAAAAACATTCAGTACTTC.

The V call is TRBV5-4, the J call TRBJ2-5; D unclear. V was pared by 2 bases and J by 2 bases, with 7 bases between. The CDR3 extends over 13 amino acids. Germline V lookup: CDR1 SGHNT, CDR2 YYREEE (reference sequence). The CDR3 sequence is CASSFNYQETQYF. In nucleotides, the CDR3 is TGTGCCAGCAGCTTTAACTATCAAGAGACCCAGTACTTC.

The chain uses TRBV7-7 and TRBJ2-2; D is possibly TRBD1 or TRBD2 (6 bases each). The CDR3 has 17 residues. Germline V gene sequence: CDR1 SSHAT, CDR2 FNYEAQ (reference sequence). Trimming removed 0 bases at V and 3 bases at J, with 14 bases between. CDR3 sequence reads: CASSLALTGTYTGELFF. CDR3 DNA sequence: TGTGCCAGCAGCTTAGCCCTCACAGGGACTTACACCGGGGAGCTGTTTTTT.

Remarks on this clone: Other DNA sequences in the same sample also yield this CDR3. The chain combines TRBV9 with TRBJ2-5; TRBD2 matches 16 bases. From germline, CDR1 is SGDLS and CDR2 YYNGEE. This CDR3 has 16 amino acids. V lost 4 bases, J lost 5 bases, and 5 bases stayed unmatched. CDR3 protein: CASSPGTSGRGETQYF. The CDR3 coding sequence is TGTGCCAGCAGCCCAGGGACTAGCGGGAGGGGGGAGACCCAGTACTTC.

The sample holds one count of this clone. CDR3: CASSLLGGRGSDTQYF. CDR3 bases: TGTGCCAGCAGTTTACTTGGCGGGAGAGGGTCAGATACGCAGTATTTT. The V call is TRBV28, the J call TRBJ2-3; 7 bases fit TRBD2. The CDR3 is 16 amino acids. V lost 2 bases to trimming and J lost 4 bases; unmatched junction nucleotides: 9. The germline V gene encodes CDR1 MDHEN and CDR2 SYDVKM.

CDR3 in DNA: TGTGCCAGCAGCTTAGCCTTCCTTGAGTCTGCTTTCTTT. This codes for CASSLAFLESAFF. The rearrangement joins TRBV7-8 to TRBJ1-1; D uncertain. This CDR3 is built from 13 residues. CDR1 is SGHVS and CDR2 is FQNEAQ in the germline V gene. The ends were cut back, 0 bases at V and 11 bases at J, with 13 bases in the middle.

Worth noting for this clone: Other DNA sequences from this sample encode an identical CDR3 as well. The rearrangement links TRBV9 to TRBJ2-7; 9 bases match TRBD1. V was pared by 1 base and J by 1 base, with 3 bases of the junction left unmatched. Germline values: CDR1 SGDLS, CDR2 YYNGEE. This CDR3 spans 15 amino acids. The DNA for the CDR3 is TGTGCCAGCAGCGTATCTGGGACAGGGTCCTACGAGCAGTACTTC. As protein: CASSVSGTGSYEQYF.

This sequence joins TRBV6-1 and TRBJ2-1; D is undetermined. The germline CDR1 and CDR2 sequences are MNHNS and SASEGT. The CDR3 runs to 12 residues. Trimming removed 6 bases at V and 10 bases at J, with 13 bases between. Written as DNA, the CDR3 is TGTGCCAGCAGCAGAGATAAAGCAGAGCAGTTCTTC. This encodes CASSRDKAEQFF.

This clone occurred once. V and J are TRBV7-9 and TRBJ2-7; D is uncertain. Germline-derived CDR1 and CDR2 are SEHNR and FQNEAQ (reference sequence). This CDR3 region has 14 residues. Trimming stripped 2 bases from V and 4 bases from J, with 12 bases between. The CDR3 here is CASSLLDTKYEQYF. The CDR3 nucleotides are TGTGCCAGCAGCTTACTCGACACGAAATACGAGCAGTACTTC.

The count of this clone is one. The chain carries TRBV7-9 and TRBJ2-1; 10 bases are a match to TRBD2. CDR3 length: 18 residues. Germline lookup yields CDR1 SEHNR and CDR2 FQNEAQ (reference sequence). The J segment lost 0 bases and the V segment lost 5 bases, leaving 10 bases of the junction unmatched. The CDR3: CASSPLGSGRSSYNEQFF. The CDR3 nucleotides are TGTGCCAGCAGCCCACTAGGTAGCGGGAGGAGCTCCTACAATGAGCAGTTCTTC.

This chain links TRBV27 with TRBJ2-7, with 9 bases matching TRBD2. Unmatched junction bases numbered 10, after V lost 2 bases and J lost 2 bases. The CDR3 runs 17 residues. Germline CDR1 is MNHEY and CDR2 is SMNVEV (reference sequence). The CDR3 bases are TGTGCCAGCAGTTTAAGCGCTAGCGGGATGGGCGCCTACGAGCAGTACTTC. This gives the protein CASSLSASGMGAYEQYF.

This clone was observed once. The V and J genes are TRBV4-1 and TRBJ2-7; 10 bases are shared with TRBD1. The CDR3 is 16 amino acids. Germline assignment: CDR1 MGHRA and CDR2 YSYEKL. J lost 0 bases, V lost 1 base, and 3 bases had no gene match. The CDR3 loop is CASSQAWTGGSYEQYF. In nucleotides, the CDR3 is TGCGCCAGCAGCCAAGCTTGGACAGGGGGCTCCTACGAGCAGTACTTC.